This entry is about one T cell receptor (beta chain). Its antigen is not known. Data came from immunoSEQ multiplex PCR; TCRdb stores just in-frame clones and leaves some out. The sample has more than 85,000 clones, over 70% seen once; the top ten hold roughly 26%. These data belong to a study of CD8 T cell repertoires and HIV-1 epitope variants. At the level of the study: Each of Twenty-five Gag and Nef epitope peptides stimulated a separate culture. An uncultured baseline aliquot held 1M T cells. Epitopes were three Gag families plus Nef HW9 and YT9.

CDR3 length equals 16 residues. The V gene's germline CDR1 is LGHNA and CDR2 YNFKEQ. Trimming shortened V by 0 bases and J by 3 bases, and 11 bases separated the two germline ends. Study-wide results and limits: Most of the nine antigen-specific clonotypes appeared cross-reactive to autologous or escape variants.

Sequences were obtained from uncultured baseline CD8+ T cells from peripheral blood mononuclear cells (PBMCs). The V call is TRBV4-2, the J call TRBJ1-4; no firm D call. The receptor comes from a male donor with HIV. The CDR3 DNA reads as TGTGCCAGCAGCCAAGATTTAAGCCGGGCTAATGAAAAACTGTTTTTT. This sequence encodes CASSQDLSRANEKLFF.